Following are 10 T cell receptor beta chains from one sample sequenced in a study of blood T cell repertoires in COVID-19. Method: immunoSEQ multiplex PCR; TCRdb's copy keeps in-frame clones and lacks some. Of some 260,000 clones listed, roughly 77% are singletons. Source material: peripheral blood. The source is a woman older than 75 with acute or convalescent COVID-19.

The gene calls are TRBV10-3 and TRBJ2-2; 12 bases line up with TRBD2. The germline CDR1 and CDR2 sequences are ENHRY and SYGVKD. The CDR3 loop spans 16 amino acids. The ends lost 6 bases at V and 1 base at J; junction bases unmatched: 3. The CDR3 here is CAISRTSGKNTGELFF. The CDR3 DNA is TGTGCCATCAGCAGGACTAGCGGGAAGAACACCGGGGAGCTGTTTTTT.

V gene TRBV7-3 combines with J gene TRBJ2-2; D call uncertain. CDR1 SGHTA and CDR2 FQGTGA come from the germline V gene. V lost 5 bases and J lost 4, with 14 bases in between. The CDR3 consists of 15 residues. The CDR3 nucleotides are TGTGCCAGCAGCCCTACGGCGGTCGGCACCGGGGAGCTGTTTTTT. Amino acids: CASSPTAVGTGELFF.

The chain is built from TRBV5-6 and TRBJ2-1; 9 bases map to TRBD2. Germline V lookup: CDR1 SGHDT, CDR2 YYEEEE. The CDR3 covers 17 residues. After removal of 3 bases from V and 4 bases from J, the junction contained 11 bases not matched to a gene. This chain's CDR3 is CASSSSPSGELYNEQFF. CDR3 DNA: TGTGCCAGCAGCTCAAGCCCTAGCGGGGAGCTATACAATGAGCAGTTCTTC.

The V call is TRBV19, the J call TRBJ1-2; D might be TRBD1 (5 bases). The CDR3 has 15 residues. Germline loops: CDR1 LNHDA, CDR2 SQIVND (reference sequence). Trimming cost V 9 bases and J 2 bases, with 19 bases left between them. CDR3 sequence reads: CASNKGTGLNYGYTF. CDR3 nucleotide sequence: TGTGCCAGCAATAAAGGAACAGGACTAAACTATGGCTACACCTTC.

The V call is TRBV10-1, the J call TRBJ1-1; no clear D. This CDR3 has 13 amino acids. Germline V gene sequence: CDR1 WNHNN, CDR2 SYGVQD (reference sequence). V was cut by 8 bases and J by 0 bases, with 10 bases left in between. In nucleotides, the CDR3 is TGCGCCAGCCTCCGGCAGGTGAACACTGAAGCTTTCTTT. Residues: CASLRQVNTEAFF.

The sample holds a few counts of this clone. The V gene is TRBV7-9, the J gene TRBJ1-1, with D perhaps TRBD1 (5 bases). The CDR3 covers 14 residues. The germline V and J ends were trimmed by 1 base and 4 bases, with 10 bases remaining between them. Germline loops: CDR1 SEHNR, CDR2 FQNEAQ (reference sequence). The chain's CDR3 is CASSLEQVSTEAFF. The DNA for the CDR3 is TGTGCCAGCAGCTTAGAACAGGTGAGCACTGAAGCTTTCTTT.

This clone appeared a few times. V is TRBV11-2 and J is TRBJ2-5; tentative D call: TRBD1 (6 bases). From germline, CDR1 is SGHAT and CDR2 FQNNGV. Deletions cut 0 bases from V and 2 bases from J, with 13 bases between. The CDR3 totals 16 residues. In DNA form, the CDR3 reads TGTGCCAGCAGCTTAGATTGGGGCAGGGGTCAAGAGACCCAGTACTTC. Translated, it gives CASSLDWGRGQETQYF.

This clone was found once. This sequence joins TRBV14 and TRBJ2-7, with D perhaps TRBD2 (6 bases). Trimming stripped 0 bases from V and 6 bases from J, with 15 bases between. Looked up from germline, CDR1 is SGHDN and CDR2 is FVKESK. The CDR3 has 15 amino acids. The CDR3 sequence: CASSQELIWRGEQYF. The CDR3 coding sequence is TGTGCCAGCAGCCAAGAGTTGATCTGGAGGGGCGAGCAGTACTTC.

The rearrangement uses TRBV6-5 and TRBJ2-5, with TRBD1 matching 9 bases. The CDR3 consists of 15 residues. Germline assignment: CDR1 MNHEY and CDR2 SVGAGI. The V segment lost 5 bases and the J segment 6 bases; nucleotides outside the gene matches: 10. The CDR3 protein is CASSTTLQGAKTQYF. DNA of the CDR3: TGTGCCAGCAGTACGACCTTACAGGGGGCCAAGACCCAGTACTTC.

This chain uses TRBV7-9 with TRBJ1-2; D is ambiguous. Trimming shortened V by 6 bases and J by 4 bases, and 12 bases separated the two germline ends. The CDR3 has 13 amino acids. CDR1 SEHNR and CDR2 FQNEAQ come from the germline V gene (reference sequence). This CDR3 is CASRPLQSYGYTF. CDR3 DNA: TGTGCCAGCAGGCCCTTACAGAGCTATGGCTACACCTTC.